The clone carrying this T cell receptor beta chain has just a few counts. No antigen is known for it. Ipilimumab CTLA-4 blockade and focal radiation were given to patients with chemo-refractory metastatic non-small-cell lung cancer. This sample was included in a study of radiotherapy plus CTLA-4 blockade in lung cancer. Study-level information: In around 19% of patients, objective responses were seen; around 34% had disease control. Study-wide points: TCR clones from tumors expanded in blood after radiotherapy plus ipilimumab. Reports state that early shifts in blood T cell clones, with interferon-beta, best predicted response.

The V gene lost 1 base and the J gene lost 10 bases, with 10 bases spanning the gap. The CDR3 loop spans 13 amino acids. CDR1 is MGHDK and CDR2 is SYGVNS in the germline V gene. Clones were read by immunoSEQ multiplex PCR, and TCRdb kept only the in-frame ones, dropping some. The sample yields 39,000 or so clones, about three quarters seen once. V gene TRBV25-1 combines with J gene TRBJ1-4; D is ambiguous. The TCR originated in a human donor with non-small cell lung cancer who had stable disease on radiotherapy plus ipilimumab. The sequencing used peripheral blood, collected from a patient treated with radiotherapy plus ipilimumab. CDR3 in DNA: TGTGCCAGCAGTGAATTGGGTCCCGGAAAACTGTTTTTT. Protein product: CASSELGPGKLFF. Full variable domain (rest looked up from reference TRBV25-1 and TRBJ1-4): EADIYQTPRYLVIGTGKKITLECSQTMGHDKMYWYQQDPGMELHLIHYSYGVNSTEKGDLSSESTVSRIRTEHFPLTLESARPSHTSQYLCASSELGPGKLFFGSGTQLSVL.